This T cell receptor (beta chain) stems from a study of blood T cell repertoires in COVID-19. The wider study: Samples came from the United States, Italy and Spain, spanning acute and convalescent COVID-19. T cells, B-cell-depleted T cells, or PBMCs supplied cDNA or gDNA.

Here immunoSEQ multiplex PCR was the method, and the copy in TCRdb shows in-frame clones only, minus some. The sample holds 35,000 to 50,000 clones, approximately 91% seen once. From germline, CDR1 is SGHTA and CDR2 FQGNSA. V shed 1 base, J shed 5 bases, and the junction held 6 bases outside the gene matches. The CDR3 runs to 16 residues. The TCR sequence derives from a man over 45 with active COVID-19. The specimen sequenced was peripheral blood. The chain joins TRBV7-2 to TRBJ2-1; 9 bases agree with TRBD2. The DNA of the CDR3 is TGTGCCAGCAGCTTAGTAGGGCTAGCGGGGAACAATGAGCAGTTCTTC. Its protein is CASSLVGLAGNNEQFF.